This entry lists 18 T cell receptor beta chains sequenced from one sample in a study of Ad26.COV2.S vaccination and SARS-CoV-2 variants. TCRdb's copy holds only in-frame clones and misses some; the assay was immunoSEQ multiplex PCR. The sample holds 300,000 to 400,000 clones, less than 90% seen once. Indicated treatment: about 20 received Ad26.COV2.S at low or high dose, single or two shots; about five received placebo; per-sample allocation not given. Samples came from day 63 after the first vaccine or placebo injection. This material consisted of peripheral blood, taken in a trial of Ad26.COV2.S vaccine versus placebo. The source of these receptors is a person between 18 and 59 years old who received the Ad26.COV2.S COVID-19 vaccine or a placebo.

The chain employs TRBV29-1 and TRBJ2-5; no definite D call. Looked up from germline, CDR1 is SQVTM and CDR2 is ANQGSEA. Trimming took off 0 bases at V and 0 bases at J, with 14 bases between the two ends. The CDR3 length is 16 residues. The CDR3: CSVEEGSVEYQETQYF. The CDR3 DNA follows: TGCAGCGTTGAAGAGGGGTCGGTGGAGTACCAAGAGACCCAGTACTTC.

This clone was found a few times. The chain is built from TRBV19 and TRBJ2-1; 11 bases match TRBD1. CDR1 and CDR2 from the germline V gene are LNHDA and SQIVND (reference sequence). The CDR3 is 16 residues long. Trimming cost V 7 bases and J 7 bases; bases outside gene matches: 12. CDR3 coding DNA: TGTGCCAGTAAAAGTCTTGGGACAGGGGGACGGAATGAGCAGTTCTTC. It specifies CASKSLGTGGRNEQFF. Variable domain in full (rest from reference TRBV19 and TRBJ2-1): DGGITQSPKYLFRKEGQNVTLSCEQNLNHDAMYWYRQDPGQGLRLIYYSQIVNDFQKGDIAEGYSVSREKKESFPLTVTSAQKNPTAFYLCASKSLGTGGRNEQFFGPGTRLTVL.

The CDR3 spells CASSPPGLAGDRDTQYF. In nucleotides, the CDR3 is TGTGCCAGCTCACCCCCCGGACTAGCGGGAGATAGAGATACGCAGTATTTT. The chain couples TRBV18 to TRBJ2-3; 13 bases are a match to TRBD2. Per germline, CDR1 KGHSH and CDR2 LQKENI. The V and J ends lost 3 bases and 5 bases, in that order; junction bases with no gene match: 8. The CDR3 spans 17 residues. The full variable domain, its missing parts supplied by reference TRBV18 and TRBJ2-3, is NAGVMQNPRHLVRRRGQEARLRCSPMKGHSHVYWYRQLPEEGLKFMVYLQKENIIDESGMPKERFSAEFPKEGPSILRIQQVVRGDSAAYFCASSPPGLAGDRDTQYFGPGTRLTVL.

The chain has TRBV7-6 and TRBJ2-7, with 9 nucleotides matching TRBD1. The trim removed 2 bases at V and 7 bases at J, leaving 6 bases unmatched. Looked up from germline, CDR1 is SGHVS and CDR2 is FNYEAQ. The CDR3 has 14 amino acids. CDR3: CASSLIGTGREQYF. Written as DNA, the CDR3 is TGTGCCAGCAGCTTAATCGGGACAGGGAGAGAGCAGTACTTC.

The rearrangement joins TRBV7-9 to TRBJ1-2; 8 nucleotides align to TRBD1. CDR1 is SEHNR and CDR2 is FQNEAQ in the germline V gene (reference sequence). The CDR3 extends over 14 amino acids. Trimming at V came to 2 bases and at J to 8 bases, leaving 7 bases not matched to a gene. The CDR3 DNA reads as TGTGCCAGCAGCTTAAACAGGGGGACGGGAGGCTACACCTTC. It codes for CASSLNRGTGGYTF.

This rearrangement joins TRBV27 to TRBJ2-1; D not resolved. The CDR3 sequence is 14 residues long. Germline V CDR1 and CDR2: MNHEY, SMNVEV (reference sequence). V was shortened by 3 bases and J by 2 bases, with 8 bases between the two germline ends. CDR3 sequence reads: CASSFTVTYNEQFF. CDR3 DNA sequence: TGTGCCAGCAGTTTCACCGTTACCTACAATGAGCAGTTCTTC.

The CDR3 spells CASTRHKLNEKLFF. The CDR3 DNA reads as TGCGCCAGCACCCGACATAAACTTAATGAAAAACTGTTTTTT. The chain couples TRBV10-2 to TRBJ1-4; no reliable D call. V was shortened by 7 bases and J by 4 bases, with 13 bases between the two germline ends. The CDR3 loop spans 14 amino acids. Germline V gives CDR1 WSHSY, CDR2 SAAADI.

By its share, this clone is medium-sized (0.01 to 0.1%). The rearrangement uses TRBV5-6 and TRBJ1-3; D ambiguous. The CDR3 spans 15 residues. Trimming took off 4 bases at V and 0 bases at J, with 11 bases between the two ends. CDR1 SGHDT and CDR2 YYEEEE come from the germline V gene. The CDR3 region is CASSGRSYSGNTIYF. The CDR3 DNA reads TGTGCCAGCAGCGGCAGGTCTTACTCTGGAAACACCATATATTTT.

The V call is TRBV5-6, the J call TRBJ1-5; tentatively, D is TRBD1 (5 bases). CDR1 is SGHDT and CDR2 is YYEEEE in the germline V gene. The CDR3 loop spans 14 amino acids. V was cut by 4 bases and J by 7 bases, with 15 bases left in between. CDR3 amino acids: CASSGRDGVQPQHF. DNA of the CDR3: TGTGCCAGCAGCGGTAGGGACGGAGTGCAGCCCCAGCATTTT.

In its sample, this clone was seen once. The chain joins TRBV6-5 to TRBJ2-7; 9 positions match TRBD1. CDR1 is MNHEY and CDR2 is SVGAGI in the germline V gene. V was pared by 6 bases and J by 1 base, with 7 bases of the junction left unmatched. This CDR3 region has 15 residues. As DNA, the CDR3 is TGTGCCAGCAGCTCCTGGACAGGGGAATCCTACGAGCAGTACTTC. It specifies CASSSWTGESYEQYF.

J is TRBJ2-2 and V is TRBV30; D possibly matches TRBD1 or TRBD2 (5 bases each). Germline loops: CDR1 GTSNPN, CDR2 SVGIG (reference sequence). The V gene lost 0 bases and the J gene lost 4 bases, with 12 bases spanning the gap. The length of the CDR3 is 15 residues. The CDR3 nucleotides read TGTGCCTGGAGTGTACGCAGGGACCCCACCGGGGAGCTGTTTTTT. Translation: CAWSVRRDPTGELFF.

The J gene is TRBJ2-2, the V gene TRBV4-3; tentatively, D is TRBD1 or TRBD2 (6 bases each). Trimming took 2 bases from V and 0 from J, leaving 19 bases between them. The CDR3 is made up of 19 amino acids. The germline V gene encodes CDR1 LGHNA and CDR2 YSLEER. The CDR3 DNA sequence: TGCGCCAGCAGCCAAAACCCACTCGGGGGCCGAACGAACACCGGGGAGCTGTTTTTT. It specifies CASSQNPLGGRTNTGELFF.

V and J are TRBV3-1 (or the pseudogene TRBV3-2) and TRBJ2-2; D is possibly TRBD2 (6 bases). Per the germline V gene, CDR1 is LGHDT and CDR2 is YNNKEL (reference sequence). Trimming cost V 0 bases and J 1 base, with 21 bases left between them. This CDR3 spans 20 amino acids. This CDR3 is CASSQEKTLGTVRNTGELFF. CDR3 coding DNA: TGTGCCAGCAGCCAAGAAAAAACACTGGGGACTGTTCGGAACACCGGGGAGCTGTTTTTT.

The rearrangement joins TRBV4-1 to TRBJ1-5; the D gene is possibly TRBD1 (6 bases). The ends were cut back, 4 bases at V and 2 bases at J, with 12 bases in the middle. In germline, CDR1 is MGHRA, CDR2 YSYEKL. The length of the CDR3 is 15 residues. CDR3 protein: CASSPRGAGNQPQHF. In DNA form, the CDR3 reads TGCGCCAGCAGCCCGAGGGGGGCAGGCAATCAGCCCCAGCATTTT.

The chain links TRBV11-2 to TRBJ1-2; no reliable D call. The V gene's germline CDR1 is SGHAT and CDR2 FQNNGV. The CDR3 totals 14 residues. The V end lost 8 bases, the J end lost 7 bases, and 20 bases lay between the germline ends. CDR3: CASRSSEGMVGYTF. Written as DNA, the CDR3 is TGTGCCAGCCGTTCCAGTGAGGGCATGGTTGGCTACACCTTC.

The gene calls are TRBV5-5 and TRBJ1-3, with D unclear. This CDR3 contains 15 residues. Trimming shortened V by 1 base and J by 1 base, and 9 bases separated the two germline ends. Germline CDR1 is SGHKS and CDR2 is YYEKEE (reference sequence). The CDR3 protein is CASSLWWGSGNTIYF. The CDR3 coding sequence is TGTGCCAGCAGCTTGTGGTGGGGATCTGGAAACACCATATATTTT.

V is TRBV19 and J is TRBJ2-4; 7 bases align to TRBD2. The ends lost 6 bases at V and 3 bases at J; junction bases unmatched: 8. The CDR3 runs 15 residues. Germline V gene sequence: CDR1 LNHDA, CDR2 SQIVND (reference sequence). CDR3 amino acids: CASRGGSADKNIQYF. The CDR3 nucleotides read TGTGCCAGTAGGGGGGGGAGTGCGGACAAAAACATTCAGTACTTC.

As DNA, the CDR3 is TGTGCCACCCAATTGGGGACTAGCAGATACAATGAGCAGTTCTTC. This sequence encodes CATQLGTSRYNEQFF. This chain uses TRBV6-5 with TRBJ2-1, with 9 bases aligning to TRBD2. CDR1 is MNHEY, CDR2 SVGAGI, per germline. With 10 bases clipped from V and 4 bases from J, the junction kept 11 bases outside the gene matches. The CDR3 covers 15 residues.